This is a list of T cell receptor beta chains from one sample in a study of blood T cell repertoires in COVID-19. The repertoire was sequenced with immunoSEQ multiplex PCR; TCRdb's copy has only in-frame clones and lacks some. This sample carries around 130,000 clones, approximately 84% of them seen once, and the ten largest clones take 10% to 15%. The sample taken for sequencing was peripheral blood. The origin of the receptors is a human donor in a cohort sampled during active COVID-19. Each CDR3 is given with its conserved first and last residue. The order of the fields is clone size, D gene, CDR3 length, J gene, V gene, CDR3 DNA, CDR3 protein. A D gene is named only where the DNA matches it firmly. Size values are once, few and many counts, or a class for expanded clones, and some rows have none.

>.|TRBD1|13|TRBJ1-5|TRBV12-3/TRBV12-4
TGTGCCAGCAGTTTGAACAGGGGTCAGCCCCAGCATTTT
CASSLNRGQPQHF
>few|TRBD1|17|TRBJ1-2|TRBV3-1/TRBV3-2
TGTGCCAGCAGCCAGAACTGGGTGGGGACAGGGGGCTATGGCTACACCTTC
CASSQNWVGTGGYGYTF
>.|.|15|TRBJ2-2|TRBV5-4
TGTGCCAGCAGCTTGGAGGGACTTTTCACCGGGGAGCTGTTTTTT
CASSLEGLFTGELFF
>once|TRBD1|14|TRBJ1-1|TRBV18
TGTGCCAGCTCATTTCAGGGGGCGGACACTGAAGCTTTCTTT
CASSFQGADTEAFF
>.|TRBD1|12|TRBJ2-1|TRBV9
TGTGCCAGCAGGGCGACAGGGAATGAGCAGTTCTTC
CASRATGNEQFF
>few|.|16|TRBJ1-6|TRBV9
TGTGCCAGCAGCGTAGAGGCACAGGGAGTTACTTCACCCCTCCACTTT
CASSVEAQGVTSPLHF
>.|TRBD1|15|TRBJ2-5|TRBV19
TGTGCCAGTAGTTCCGGGACAGGGGGGGGAGAGACCCAGTACTTC
CASSSGTGGGETQYF
>.|TRBD2|21|TRBJ2-2|TRBV4-2
TGTGCCAGCAGCCAAGATCTCCAGCGGGGGGGCCCCTTGAGACTCACCGGGGAGCTGTTTTTT
CASSQDLQRGGPLRLTGELFF
>.|.|14|TRBJ1-1|TRBV5-1
TGCGCCAGCAGCTTGTGGCAGGGAAACACTGAAGCTTTCTTT
CASSLWQGNTEAFF
>.|.|12|TRBJ2-7|TRBV12-5
TGTGCTAGTGGGCCGGACACATACGAGCAGTACTTC
CASGPDTYEQYF
>.|.|13|TRBJ2-3|TRBV15
TGTGCCACCAGCAGAGGTCTTACAGATACGCAGTATTTT
CATSRGLTDTQYF
>.|.|17|TRBJ1-1|TRBV11-2
TGTGCCAGCAGCTTGGGGCTAGGGGGAAGATTGAACACTGAAGCTTTCTTT
CASSLGLGGRLNTEAFF
>.|TRBD1|16|TRBJ1-4|TRBV9
TGTGCCAGCAGCGCCTACCTCGAGGGGGCCGGCGAAAAACTGTTTTTT
CASSAYLEGAGEKLFF
>once|TRBD1|18|TRBJ1-2|TRBV7-9
TGTGCCAGCAGCCCGAGGGCACAGGGGGCGCCGAATATCTATGGCTACACCTTC
CASSPRAQGAPNIYGYTF
>.|TRBD1|15|TRBJ1-3|TRBV2
TGTGCCAGCAGTGGGGGACAGGGGCTAAGAAACACCATATATTTT
CASSGGQGLRNTIYF
>.|TRBD1|14|TRBJ1-5|TRBV10-3
TGTGCCACCGGGACAGGGGGGGACAATCAGCCCCAGCATTTT
CATGTGGDNQPQHF
>.|.|13|TRBJ1-5|TRBV12-3/TRBV12-4
TGTGCCACCGGGAGAGGTTGGAATCAGCCCCAGCATTTT
CATGRGWNQPQHF
>few|TRBD1|18|TRBJ1-5|TRBV2
TGTGCCAGCAGCCGGGACAGGGCATCTTATTATAGCAATCAGCCCCAGCATTTT
CASSRDRASYYSNQPQHF
>few|.|13|TRBJ1-5|TRBV29-1
TGCAGCGTCGCTGGCAGTCTCAATCAGCCCCAGCATTTT
CSVAGSLNQPQHF
>.|TRBD2|18|TRBJ2-3|TRBV5-1
TGCGCCAGCAGCTTGGTGTCCACCACTAGCGGCTCGGGAGATACGCAGTATTTT
CASSLVSTTSGSGDTQYF
>.|.|16|TRBJ2-6|TRBV19
TGTGCCAGTAGTATAGATCGGGGGTCTGGGGCCAACGTCCTGACTTTC
CASSIDRGSGANVLTF
>.|TRBD1|14|TRBJ1-2|TRBV19
TGTGCCAGTAGTACGGGAGGGGGCCTGTATGGCTACACCTTC
CASSTGGGLYGYTF
>.|.|12|TRBJ2-7|TRBV29-1
TGCAGCGTTGAAATTAGAAACTACGAGCAGTACTTC
CSVEIRNYEQYF
>once|.|12|TRBJ2-1|TRBV12-3/TRBV12-4
TGTGCCAGCGGCTTCCCCTACAATGAGCAGTTCTTC
CASGFPYNEQFF
>.|TRBD2|14|TRBJ2-7|TRBV20-1
TGCAGTGCTAGTCGGGCTAGCGGGACCTACGAGCAGTACTTC
CSASRASGTYEQYF
>few|TRBD1|15|TRBJ1-1|TRBV3-1/TRBV3-2
TGTGCCAGCAGCCATCGACAGGGGATGAACACTGAAGCTTTCTTT
CASSHRQGMNTEAFF
>.|TRBD1|12|TRBJ2-7|TRBV13
TGTGCCAGCAGCGTAGGGACAGGGTTGGAGTACTTC
CASSVGTGLEYF
>.|TRBD2|15|TRBJ2-1|TRBV6-5
TGTGCCAGCAGAGTAGGGACTAGCCAGTACAATGAGCAGTTCTTC
CASRVGTSQYNEQFF
>.|TRBD2|15|TRBJ2-3|TRBV27
TGTGCCAGCAGTTTCCACGGGGGGGGGACAGATACGCAGTATTTT
CASSFHGGGTDTQYF
>.|.|16|TRBJ1-2|TRBV19
TGTGCCAGTAGAAAGGAAGGGGCAGGAGCTAACTATGGCTACACCTTC
CASRKEGAGANYGYTF
>.|.|15|TRBJ2-7|TRBV9
TGTGCCAGCAGCGTAACGGAGGGAAGGTCCTACGAGCAGTACTTC
CASSVTEGRSYEQYF
>few|.|14|TRBJ1-2|TRBV20-1
TGCAGTGCTAGTAGAGACAGGACCAACTATGGCTACACCTTC
CSASRDRTNYGYTF
>.|.|14|TRBJ2-7|TRBV5-1
TGCGCCAGCAGCTTGGGTGGCAGGGCCTACGAGCAGTACTTC
CASSLGGRAYEQYF
>few|.|15|TRBJ1-3|TRBV7-9
TGTGCCAGCAGCAGAGGGAGAAGCGCTGGAAACACCATATATTTT
CASSRGRSAGNTIYF
>few|TRBD1|17|TRBJ1-3|TRBV5-1
TGCGCCAGCAGCTTGGGGCAGGGGGCGGCCTCTGGAAACACCATATATTTT
CASSLGQGAASGNTIYF
>.|TRBD1|15|TRBJ2-3|TRBV18
TGTGCCACTTGCACCAGGACAGGGGGCGCAGATACGCAGTATTTT
CATCTRTGGADTQYF
>.|.|13|TRBJ2-5|TRBV9
TGTGCCAGCAGCCAGGGGCTACAAGAGACCCAGTACTTC
CASSQGLQETQYF
>few|TRBD1|16|TRBJ2-2|TRBV7-6
TGTGCCAGCAGCCTTTGGACAGGGGGAATTGACGGGGAGCTGTTTTTT
CASSLWTGGIDGELFF
>.|.|16|TRBJ1-2|TRBV6-1
TGTGCCAGCAGTGAAGGGTTAAGGGGCCCTTTCTATGGCTACACCTTC
CASSEGLRGPFYGYTF
>.|TRBD1|22|TRBJ2-2|TRBV4-1
TGCGCCAGCAGCCAGGTCAGATACGTACCGGGACAGGGGGCGAAGTTCGCCGGGGAGCTGTTTTTT
CASSQVRYVPGQGAKFAGELFF
>.|.|17|TRBJ2-6|TRBV3-1/TRBV3-2
TGTGCCAGCAGCCAAGGGGCAGGGGCAACTGGGGCCAACGTCCTGACTTTC
CASSQGAGATGANVLTF
>.|TRBD1|15|TRBJ1-2|TRBV14
TGTGCCAGCAGCCTTTCCGGACAGGGGGCTGGCGGCTACACCTTC
CASSLSGQGAGGYTF
>.|.|12|TRBJ1-6|TRBV6-5
TGTGCCAGCAGGCAGGGTTATTCACCCCTCCACTTT
CASRQGYSPLHF
>once|TRBD2|16|TRBJ2-3|TRBV5-6
TGTGCCAGCAGCTTAGAATTCCTAGCGGGCACAGATACGCAGTATTTT
CASSLEFLAGTDTQYF
>.|.|12|TRBJ1-2|TRBV30
TGTGCCTGGAGTGTACCGGGCTATGGCTACACCTTC
CAWSVPGYGYTF
>.|.|14|TRBJ2-2|TRBV5-8
TGTGCCAGCAGCAATTGGGCAAGGCCCGGGGAGCTGTTTTTT
CASSNWARPGELFF